The clone carrying this T cell receptor (beta chain) was detected ten times or more. This specimen comes from a study of human T cells and chemical hapten exposure. Study details: In the sensitization step, 2% DPC was placed on 2 cm by 2 cm of upper inner arm skin. Mostly female patients had alopecia areata, totalis or universalis.

V lost 4 bases to trimming and J lost 6 bases, with 16 bases between them. The V gene's germline CDR1 is LGHDT and CDR2 YNNKEL (reference sequence). The CDR3 sequence is 14 residues long. This sample's time point: patch test 2, 6 weeks after DPC sensitization. Treatment: therapeutic diphenylcyclopropenone sensitization with weekly scalp DPC. Venepuncture was done earlier than the placement of each patch test. In TCRdb, the RACE reads were re-called with MiXCR into one record per CDR3 protein. This sample has tens of thousands of distinct CDR3 sequences, with around 8.8% found just once. Sequences were derived from whole blood, sampled in connection with sensitization to the hapten diphenylcyclopropenone (DPC). V is TRBV3-1 and J is TRBJ2-7; D possibly uses TRBD1 or TRBD2 (5 bases each). This clonotype originated in a woman between 50 and 59 years old with alopecia areata. Some clones in this sample may be carry-over from other donors' samples. The CDR3 nucleotides read TGTGCCAGCAGCCGGGACCCCACGTTTGGCGAGCAGTACTTC. Translated: CASSRDPTFGEQYF.